Included here is one T cell receptor beta chain sequence, with context. The antigen this receptor binds is unknown. The input lacks base qualities; no much larger clone sits a single base away. V and J are truncated by 1 base and 6 bases respectively, leaving an intervening sequence of 5 bases. From its cysteine to its phenylalanine, the CDR3 spans 12 amino acids. Only CDR3 DNA remains: 36 bases, in frame from the first base. Per the germline V gene (reference sequence), SEHNR is the CDR1 and FQNEAQ is the CDR2. The record originates from a study of shared clonotypes between healthy human individuals (TCRdb year 2020). The study in broad terms: The cohort included a few men and a couple of women between 18 and 49 years of age. To estimate repertoire size and how much clonotype sharing occurs between individuals, the study deeply sequenced the blood TCR repertoires of five or six healthy adults. To increase sequencing depth and limit assay-specific biases, different laboratories used diverse techniques to prepare libraries and sequence TCR repertoires. Per donor, leukapheresis produced somewhere between about 0.8 and 9 billion PBMCs. For each donor, three plates each were used for CD4 naive and CD4 memory, two plates were used for CD8 naive, and one plate was used for CD8 memory.

TCR CDR3 regions were amplified from genomic DNA by multiplex PCR using the deep immunoSEQ assay. For each cell subset, the extracted genomic DNA was distributed evenly across all wells of several immunoSEQ 96-well plates, and each plate served as one replicate. Each replicate PCR for sorted subsets received approximately 220 ng genomic DNA, equal to about 30,000 T cell genomes. Purified libraries were measured with a Qubit 3.0 fluorometer, size-checked on a Bioanalyzer 2100, and measured again with the KAPA Library Quantification kit. Every immunoSEQ 96-well plate was sequenced on a dedicated single-read 150-cycle Illumina NextSeq 550 flow cell. Processing in the source paper ran as follows. Because the immunoSEQ output included only junctional sequences and no quality scores, the filtering could not be the same as the filtering used for full-length reads. To assign V/J genes and CDR3, sequences were annotated using PyIR, a Python wrapper for IgBLAST v1.9, with IMGT germline references. Reads were filtered out if the reads had weak V/J assignments (E-value above 1e-6), no CDR3, stop codons, out-of-frame junctions, or ambiguous translated residues. V3J clonotypes were defined by identical inferred V gene, J gene, and CDR3 amino acid sequence. Percentage overlap between repertoires was computed as shared unique clonotypes divided by the size of the smaller repertoire. Richness of each repertoire was evaluated using RTK rarefaction, the Chao1 estimator, and Recon v2.1 estimates of unobserved clonotypes. Generation probabilities were computed with OLGA for all TCRbeta clonotypes obtained by the gDNA method from four donors. TCRdb carries this immuneACCESS record with in-frame sequences only. Its versions omit some clonotypes, under half of them owing to an unresolved V gene in the studies checked, with the rest unexplained. V and J calls and clone size come straight from that table; D and trimming were deduced from the DNA. Present in this sample are 650,000 to 750,000 clones, 72% of which were seen just once. The top ten hold 1.5% to 2% of the sample.

Results and caveats for the whole study, not just this receptor: Because the study included only a small number of donors, the genetic and exposure-history diversity represented was limited. Sampling was restricted to blood, and TCR repertoires in tissue are likely to differ from TCR repertoires in blood. Across a few donors, about 5% of naive CD4, more than 3% of naive CD8, around 2.1% of memory CD4, and roughly 0.4% of memory CD8 clonotypes were shared. Naive subsets generally had larger estimated clonotype richness than memory subsets did. Incomplete sequencing was indicated by rarefaction of sorted-subset datasets, despite the large sequencing depth. Clonotypes shared by all four sorted-subset donors showed higher generation probabilities than non-shared clonotypes. Pairwise subsampling led to the expectation that sequencing depth would affect the degree of clonotype sharing among donors.

Healthy HIV-negative adults with no recently reported acute infections or vaccinations were included as donors. Every donor was a Caucasian adult living in Nashville, Tennessee, USA. CD4+ T cells were enriched by magnetic negative selection, after which naive cells were positively selected on CD45RA and the negative fraction was taken as the memory subset. After blood collection by leukapheresis, PBMCs were isolated using Ficoll-Histopaque density gradient centrifugation and then cryopreserved in the vapor phase of liquid nitrogen. Purity and quantity of every magnetically sorted T cell population were checked by analytical flow cytometry. Genomic DNA was isolated from each sorted fraction and quantified by UV absorbance on a Nanodrop 2000c.

This receptor chain uses TRBV7-9 and TRBJ2-3; there is no confident call for the D gene. Sequencing was performed on memory CD4+ T cells sorted from blood. The sample's cell subset or site label is to be understood as: CD45RA-negative fraction. This TCR was recovered from a woman aged 25 to 39 in good health. The bases read TGTGCCAGCAGCTTAGAGGCGGATACGCAGTATTTT. It specifies CASSLEADTQYF. With the rest looked up from the reference TRBV7-9 and TRBJ2-3 genes rather than sequenced, the full variable domain is DTGVSQNPRHKITKRGQNVTFRCDPISEHNRLYWYRQTLGQGPEFLTYFQNEAQLEKSRLLSDRFSAERPKGSFSTLEIQRTEQGDSAMYLCASSLEADTQYFGPGTRLTVL.